A selection of T cell receptor beta chains follows, all from one sample in a study of cytomegalovirus exposure and HLA in healthy donors. The protocol was immunoSEQ multiplex PCR, while the TCRdb copy is restricted to in-frame clones and leaves out a portion. This table has under 200,000 clones, around three quarters appearing once. The sample taken for sequencing was PBMCs. These receptors originate from a woman between 45 and 65 years old in good health and CMV-seronegative. Both conserved end residues are part of each CDR3. The D gene is left open where the match is weak. Expanded clones are given a class, and other clones once, few, many or no size at all.

J gene,D gene,clone size,V gene,CDR3 DNA,CDR3 protein
TRBJ1-4,NA,NA,TRBV19,TGTGCCAGTAGCAAGACAGCAACAGGAGAAAAACTGTTTTTT,CASSKTATGEKLFF
TRBJ2-4,NA,NA,TRBV6-1,TGTGCCAGCAGTGAAGCGGCGGACGGGGGAAACATTCAGTACTTC,CASSEAADGGNIQYF
TRBJ1-2,NA,once,TRBV28,TGTGCCAGCAGTTTAAGGGCAGGGGAAATACCCTCTAACTATGGCTACACCTTC,CASSLRAGEIPSNYGYTF
TRBJ1-4,TRBD1,NA,TRBV15,TGTGCCACCAGCAGAGACTCCCAGGGGGCATTGGAAAAACTGTTTTTT,CATSRDSQGALEKLFF
TRBJ1-1,NA,NA,TRBV29-1,TGCAGCGTAAGCAGGGACTACAACACTGAAGCTTTCTTT,CSVSRDYNTEAFF
TRBJ2-1,NA,NA,TRBV18,TGTGCCAGCTCACCGTCAGGGGTTGCGGAGCAGTTCTTC,CASSPSGVAEQFF
TRBJ1-6,NA,NA,TRBV18,TGTGCCAGCTCACCGCGGGGGAACACGGATAATTCACCCCTCCACTTT,CASSPRGNTDNSPLHF
TRBJ1-3,TRBD1,NA,TRBV29-1,TGCAGCGTCGGACAGGGCGGCGGAAACACCATATATTTT,CSVGQGGGNTIYF
TRBJ2-1,TRBD2,NA,TRBV19,TGTGCCAGTAGTATGGGTCTAGCGGGGAGCTCCTACAATGAGCAGTTCTTC,CASSMGLAGSSYNEQFF
TRBJ2-7,NA,NA,TRBV21-1,TGTGCCAGCAGCAAAGTTAAGGAGGCTGAGGTGTACGAGCAGTACTTC,CASSKVKEAEVYEQYF
TRBJ2-1,NA,NA,TRBV9,TGTGCCAGCAGCGTAACAGGGATAGATGAGCAGTTCTTC,CASSVTGIDEQFF
TRBJ1-1,NA,NA,TRBV7-9,TGTGCCAGCAGCTTAGGGGGGGGGAACACTGAAGCTTTCTTT,CASSLGGGNTEAFF
TRBJ2-6,TRBD1,NA,TRBV10-1,TGCGCCAGCAGTGCGGGACAGGCTGGTCAAAGTTCTGGGGCCAACGTCCTGACTTTC,CASSAGQAGQSSGANVLTF
TRBJ2-7,NA,NA,TRBV7-2,TGTGCCAGCAGCCCCAGCCGGGTAACGGAGCAGTACTTC,CASSPSRVTEQYF
TRBJ1-2,NA,NA,TRBV2,TGTGCCAGCAGCCTGACAGTTAACTATGGCTACACCTTC,CASSLTVNYGYTF
TRBJ2-3,NA,once,TRBV29-1,TGCAGCGTTGAGCTAGGCACAGATACGCAGTATTTT,CSVELGTDTQYF
TRBJ2-1,NA,NA,TRBV9,TGTGCCAGCAGCGTAGGCGGGGGCGGGGCGAGCTCCTACAATGAGCAGTTCTTC,CASSVGGGGASSYNEQFF
TRBJ2-3,NA,NA,TRBV5-1,TGCGCCAGCAGCTCCCAGGGCACAGATACGCAGTATTTT,CASSSQGTDTQYF
TRBJ2-1,NA,NA,TRBV29-1,TGCAGCGTTGACAGGTACAATGAGCAGTTCTTC,CSVDRYNEQFF
TRBJ2-5,NA,NA,TRBV27,TGTGCCAGCAGTTTATCGCCTGAAACGGGGAGGGAGACCCAGTACTTC,CASSLSPETGRETQYF
TRBJ1-1,NA,NA,TRBV9,TGTGCCAGCAGCGTAGTTGCGGGGGGCTCGGGTGAAGCTTTCTTT,CASSVVAGGSGEAFF
TRBJ2-5,NA,NA,TRBV9,TGTGCCAGCAGCGTAGAACGGGAGAGAGGGGCCCAGTACTTC,CASSVERERGAQYF
TRBJ2-7,NA,NA,TRBV2,TGTGCCAGCAGCGCGGGACAGACCTACGAGCAGTACTTC,CASSAGQTYEQYF
TRBJ2-7,NA,NA,TRBV21-1,TGTGCCAGCAGCAAAGAAAGAGACCGGGACAGGGTCTACGAGCAGTACTTC,CASSKERDRDRVYEQYF
TRBJ1-6,NA,NA,TRBV4-2,TGTGCCAGCAGCCAAGACGTGGGAGAAAGCTCCTATAATTCACCCCTCCACTTT,CASSQDVGESSYNSPLHF
TRBJ2-7,TRBD1,NA,TRBV5-1,TGCGCCAGCAGCTTGTTGAGCCGGGACAGGGGGAGCGAGCAGTACTTC,CASSLLSRDRGSEQYF
TRBJ1-1,NA,NA,TRBV10-3,TGTGCCATCAGGGAACGACAGGAGAACACTGAAGCTTTCTTT,CAIRERQENTEAFF
TRBJ2-7,NA,NA,TRBV14,TGTGCCAGCAGCCAAGTCGGGTTCGAGCAGTACTTC,CASSQVGFEQYF
TRBJ1-6,TRBD1,NA,TRBV6-1,TGTGCCAGCAGCACCCGGACAGGGGGCGGTTCACCCCTCCACTTT,CASSTRTGGGSPLHF